Shown below are 23 T cell receptor beta chains from a single sample sequenced in a study of identical twins. TCRdb itself ran the 5' RACE reads through MiXCR, one entry per CDR3 protein. The sample has more than 600,000 distinct CDR3 sequences; roughly 18% are singletons. These data were likewise used in another study, on T cells expressing NK-cell markers.

The sample consisted of PBMCs. The receptors come from a woman aged 18 to 35 in good health.

This clonotype was seen a handful of times. A much larger clone is a single base away; this may be a read error. The chain carries TRBV6-5 and TRBJ1-1; D gene ambiguous. Germline V CDR1 and CDR2: MNHEY, SVGAGI. V gave up 2 bases and J gave up 3 bases, with 4 bases separating them. The CDR3 is 12 amino acids. CDR3 DNA: TGTGCCAGCAGTTACGCGCACACTGAAGCTTTCTTT. Amino acid sequence: CASSYAHTEAFF.

This clonotype occurred once. This chain uses TRBV29-1 with TRBJ2-7; no definite D call. There are 12 residues in the CDR3. Deletions cut 4 bases from V and 3 bases from J, with 10 bases between. Germline V lookup: CDR1 SQVTM, CDR2 ANQGSEA. The CDR3 region is CSVVVRFYEQYF. Here the CDR3 DNA reads TGCAGCGTTGTGGTGCGGTTCTACGAGCAGTACTTC.

This clonotype was observed a handful of times. The chain joins TRBV12-3 or TRBV12-4 to TRBJ2-3; unclear D gene. This CDR3 has 11 residues. V gave up 7 bases and J gave up 6 bases, with 8 bases separating them. CDR3 region: CASTLLDTQYF. In DNA, the CDR3 is TGTGCCAGCACCCTCCTGGATACGCAGTATTTT.

This clonotype was counted only a few times. The CDR3 DNA follows: TGCAGCGTTGAGTCGGAGACTGAAGCTTTCTTT. It is translated as CSVESETEAFF. This chain connects TRBV29-1 to TRBJ1-1; the D is unclear. Germline V gene data show CDR1 as SQVTM and CDR2 as ANQGSEA. The CDR3 is 11 residues long. Trimming pared 3 bases from V and 5 bases from J, leaving 7 bases between.

The rearrangement uses TRBV11-2 and TRBJ2-7; 9 bases are shared with TRBD2. V was clipped by 10 bases and J by 5 bases; unmatched bases: 3. CDR3 length: 11 amino acids. Germline V gene data show CDR1 as SGHAT and CDR2 as FQNNGV. The CDR3 reads CATVAGDEQYF. CDR3 nucleotides: TGTGCCACCGTAGCGGGGGACGAGCAGTACTTC.

This clonotype appeared many times. The chain is built from TRBV12-3 or TRBV12-4 and TRBJ2-3; perhaps TRBD2 as D (7 bases). The CDR3 is made up of 15 amino acids. V was shortened by 5 bases and J by 6 bases, with 18 bases between the two germline ends. CDR3 coding DNA: TGTGCCAGCAGTGCGGCGGGGGCCCCAGGTGATACGCAGTATTTT. This sequence encodes CASSAAGAPGDTQYF.

This clonotype was seen many times. The V call is TRBV5-1, the J call TRBJ2-5; 7 nucleotides align to TRBD1. The V gene end was trimmed by 0 bases and the J gene end by 2 bases; junction bases not matched to a gene: 4. This CDR3 region has 15 residues. Germline V gene data show CDR1 as SGHRS and CDR2 as YFSETQ. This CDR3 reads CASSLDRGQQETQYF. The CDR3 DNA reads as TGCGCCAGCAGCTTGGACAGGGGTCAGCAAGAGACCCAGTACTTC.

This clonotype was detected only a few times. The V call is TRBV7-9, the J call TRBJ2-5; D is unclear. Trimming left V 2 bases short and J 5 bases short, with 12 bases between. Germline loops: CDR1 SEHNR, CDR2 FQNEAQ (reference sequence). The length of the CDR3 is 14 residues. The CDR3 loop is CASSLTNALETQYF. In DNA form, the CDR3 reads TGTGCCAGCAGCTTAACTAACGCTTTGGAGACCCAGTACTTC.

V is TRBV11-2 and J is TRBJ1-3; D gene ambiguous. In germline, CDR1 is SGHAT, CDR2 FQNNGV. Between the trimmed V and J ends, which lost 8 bases and 4 bases, there was a span of 9 bases. This CDR3 region has 12 residues. Here the CDR3 DNA reads TGTGCCAGCGGAGCTTTCGGAAACACCATATATTTT. The encoded protein is CASGAFGNTIYF. Complete variable domain (other parts from reference TRBV11-2 and TRBJ1-3): EAGVAQSPRYKIIEKRQSVAFWCNPISGHATLYWYQQILGQGPKLLIQFQNNGVVDDSQLPKDRFSAERLKGVDSTLKIQPAKLEDSAVYLCASGAFGNTIYFGEGSWLTVV.

The CDR3 DNA reads TGTGCCAGCAGGATTAGGGAGACCCAGTACTTC. It codes for CASRIRETQYF. V gene TRBV7-6 combines with J gene TRBJ2-5; D not resolved. The CDR3 length is 11 residues. Between the trimmed V and J ends, which lost 6 bases and 5 bases, there was a span of 7 bases. CDR1 and CDR2 from the germline V gene are SGHVS and FNYEAQ.

J is TRBJ1-2 and V is TRBV12-3 or TRBV12-4; D remains unclear. The CDR3 runs to 14 residues. The ends were cut back, 5 bases at V and 5 bases at J, with 15 bases in the middle. The DNA for the CDR3 is TGTGCCAGCAGTAGACTCCCGAGACAATATGGCTACACCTTC. This codes for CASSRLPRQYGYTF.

This chain uses TRBV5-1 with TRBJ2-2; 7 positions agree with TRBD1. Germline values: CDR1 SGHRS, CDR2 YFSETQ. Trimming removed 4 bases from V and 2 bases from J; junction bases left unmatched: 5. CDR3 size: 15 residues. CDR3 region: CASSIGTANTGELFF. The CDR3 DNA follows: TGCGCCAGCAGCATCGGGACAGCCAACACCGGGGAGCTGTTTTTT.

The DNA of the CDR3 is TGTGCCAGCACCAAGACTAGCGGGAGTCATGAGCAGTTCTTC. Translating it yields CASTKTSGSHEQFF. The J gene is TRBJ2-1, the V gene TRBV11-3; 12 bases match TRBD2. The V segment lost 7 bases and the J segment 8 bases; nucleotides outside the gene matches: 6. CDR1 and CDR2 (germline): SGHNT, YENEEA. This CDR3 has 14 amino acids.

The chain has TRBV5-1 and TRBJ2-3; no clear D. With 1 base removed from V and 2 bases from J, the gap between germline ends came to 11 bases. This CDR3 is built from 15 residues. Germline V lookup: CDR1 SGHRS, CDR2 YFSETQ. The chain's CDR3 is CASSLRTSFTDTQYF. CDR3 DNA: TGCGCCAGCAGCTTGAGGACCAGCTTCACAGATACGCAGTATTTT.

In its sample, this clonotype was seen a few times. V gene TRBV11-1 combines with J gene TRBJ2-6; no clear D gene. The CDR3 runs 18 residues. Germline assignment: CDR1 SGHAT and CDR2 FQDESV (reference sequence). Trimming stripped 4 bases from V and 1 base from J, with 17 bases between. The CDR3 nucleotides are TGTGCCAGCAGCTCCTCCGATCCCGCGAGGTCTGGGGCCAACGTCCTGACTTTC. Residues: CASSSSDPARSGANVLTF.

The chain links TRBV10-1 to TRBJ2-3, with 9 positions matching TRBD2. Per germline, CDR1 WNHNN and CDR2 SYGVQD (reference sequence). The CDR3 runs to 19 residues. Trimming removed 2 bases from V and 0 bases from J; junction bases left unmatched: 12. The DNA for the CDR3 is TGCGCCAGCAGTGAGAGGGGGGGCACTAGCGGGCGGAGCACAGATACGCAGTATTTT. Amino acids: CASSERGGTSGRSTDTQYF.

This clonotype appeared a few times. The chain is built from TRBV4-3 and TRBJ2-7, with D possibly matching TRBD2 (5 bases). The germline CDR1 and CDR2 sequences are LGHNA and YSLEER. With 4 bases removed from V and 0 bases from J, the gap between germline ends came to 13 bases. This CDR3 is built from 15 residues. CDR3 protein: CASSRVTGSSYEQYF. The CDR3 DNA follows: TGCGCCAGCAGCCGGGTGACGGGAAGCTCCTACGAGCAGTACTTC.

J is TRBJ2-7 and V is TRBV6-6; perhaps TRBD1 as D (7 bases). The CDR3 loop spans 13 amino acids. Germline V lookup: CDR1 MNHNY, CDR2 SVGAGI (reference sequence). Trimming left V 7 bases short and J 7 bases short, with 17 bases between. CDR3 loop: CASNQGGPGEQYF. CDR3 sequence (DNA): TGTGCCAGCAACCAGGGGGGACCTGGTGAGCAGTACTTC.

The J gene is TRBJ1-1, the V gene TRBV12-3 or TRBV12-4; D remains unclear. The CDR3 extends over 12 amino acids. Deletions cut 3 bases from V and 4 bases from J, with 6 bases between. CDR3 amino acids: CASSFISTEAFF. In nucleotides, the CDR3 is TGTGCCAGCAGTTTTATAAGCACTGAAGCTTTCTTT.

This clonotype has only a few counts. The rearrangement uses TRBV7-2 and TRBJ1-2; unclear D gene. The V gene's germline CDR1 is SGHTA and CDR2 FQGNSA. The length of the CDR3 is 16 residues. The V gene lost 0 bases and the J gene lost 6 bases, with 17 bases spanning the gap. CDR3 amino acids: CASSLALNKAYDGYTF. The CDR3 coding sequence is TGTGCCAGCAGCTTAGCTTTGAACAAAGCCTACGATGGCTACACCTTC.

The V gene is TRBV20-1, the J gene TRBJ1-1; no firm D call. Germline V gene lookup returns CDR1 DFQATT and CDR2 SNEGSKA (reference sequence). V was cut by 0 bases and J by 11 bases, with 13 bases left in between. The CDR3 contains 12 residues. The CDR3 nucleotides read TGCAGTGCTAGAGATCGAGAGGTGAAGGCTTTCTTT. This codes for CSARDREVKAFF.

The gene calls are TRBV20-1 and TRBJ2-1, with D maybe TRBD2 (6 bases). The CDR3 is made up of 13 amino acids. Germline CDR1 DFQATT, CDR2 SNEGSKA (reference sequence). Deletions cut 0 bases from V and 10 bases from J, with 13 bases between. The CDR3, as DNA: TGCAGTGCTAGAGACGCTGGAGGGGCAGAGCAGTTCTTC. Amino acids: CSARDAGGAEQFF.

In its sample, this clonotype was seen a few times. This sequence joins TRBV10-3 and TRBJ2-7; D gene unclear. There are 12 residues in the CDR3. Germline V lookup: CDR1 ENHRY, CDR2 SYGVKD. Trimming stripped 4 bases from V and 2 bases from J, with 6 bases between. CDR3 residues: CAISGHAYEQYF. The CDR3 nucleotides are TGTGCCATCAGTGGGCACGCCTACGAGCAGTACTTC.